These 3 T cell receptor beta chains originate from one sample sequenced in a study of CD8 T cell repertoires and HIV-1 epitope variants. These receptors lack a known antigen. Assay used: immunoSEQ multiplex PCR; TCRdb lists only in-frame clones, some missing. This repertoire shows around 5,000 clones, over 60% found once; its top ten account for around 42%. The sequenced sample was cultured CD8+ T cells derived from PBMCs. The receptors stem from a male donor with HIV.

This sequence joins TRBV6-5 and TRBJ2-3, with D tentatively TRBD2 (6 bases). Germline-derived CDR1 and CDR2 are MNHEY and SVGAGI. The CDR3 runs 14 residues. Trimming took 0 bases from V and 3 from J, leaving 7 bases between them. The chain's CDR3 is CASSYSGGTDTQYF. The CDR3 DNA reads as TGTGCCAGCAGTTACTCGGGGGGAACAGATACGCAGTATTTT.

The chain combines TRBV6-6 with TRBJ2-5, with 9 bases matching TRBD1. CDR3 length: 15 amino acids. With 2 bases clipped from V and 0 bases from J, the junction kept 1 base outside the gene matches. The germline V gene has CDR1 MNHNY and CDR2 SVGAGI (reference sequence). The CDR3, as DNA: TGTGCCAGCAGTTACGACAGGGGGTACCAAGAGACCCAGTACTTC. The encoded protein is CASSYDRGYQETQYF.

The V gene is TRBV6-5, the J gene TRBJ2-1; tentative D call: TRBD2 (5 bases). V dropped 2 bases and J dropped 7 bases, with 6 bases sitting between them. The CDR3 sequence is 12 residues long. Germline CDR1 MNHEY, CDR2 SVGAGI. CDR3 amino acids: CASSYTGNEQFF. The CDR3 DNA is TGTGCCAGCAGTTACACGGGGAATGAGCAGTTCTTC.